Presented here are 10 T cell receptor beta chains from one specimen sequenced in a study of blood T cells in healthy people across ages. With a J-beta primer mix and a sample-barcoded 5' primer, a second PCR ran 7 to 11 cycles. TCRdb analysed the 5' RACE reads with MiXCR anew, one entry per CDR3 protein. The sample contains 600,000 or so distinct CDR3 sequences, approximately 30% of which appear only once. The source material was blood. Every receptor here comes from a woman older than 75 in good health.

The rearrangement links TRBV3-1 to TRBJ1-2, with 9 positions matching TRBD1. CDR1 and CDR2 from the germline V gene are LGHDT and YNNKEL (reference sequence). The length of the CDR3 is 15 residues. Trimming cost V 4 bases and J 8 bases; bases outside gene matches: 11. As DNA, the CDR3 is TGTGCCAGCAGCCCCCTTCGGACAGGGGCGGGAGGCTACACCTTC. This translates into CASSPLRTGAGGYTF.

This clonotype was counted at least ten times. V gene TRBV20-1 combines with J gene TRBJ1-2; no clear D gene. The CDR3 extends over 14 amino acids. Germline loops: CDR1 DFQATT, CDR2 SNEGSKA (reference sequence). V gave up 7 bases and J gave up 4 bases, with 19 bases separating them. The CDR3 spells CSVDRPEVRYGYTF. The CDR3 nucleotides are TGCAGTGTGGATCGCCCGGAGGTCCGCTATGGCTACACCTTC.

This clonotype was found once. The rearrangement links TRBV7-9 to TRBJ2-5; 9 nucleotides match TRBD1. The DNA end favors TRBJ2-7, so the J call may be wrong. Germline assignment: CDR1 SEHNR and CDR2 FQNEAQ (reference sequence). The CDR3 sequence is 15 residues long. The DNA for the CDR3 is TGTGCCAGCAGCGTCCCGGGGACAGGGTCTCTCGAGCAGTACTTC. Translated, it gives CASSVPGTGSLEQYF.

CDR3 nucleotide sequence: TGCGCCAGCAGCGCCTCCGGGACAGGGCCGGGTAATGAAAAACTGTTTTTT. Its translation is CASSASGTGPGNEKLFF. V is TRBV5-1 and J is TRBJ1-4; the match to TRBD1 covers 9 bases. After removal of 4 bases from V and 4 bases from J, the junction contained 11 bases not matched to a gene. Germline V gene sequence: CDR1 SGHRS, CDR2 YFSETQ. The CDR3 has 17 residues.

This clonotype was seen ten or more times. The chain combines TRBV30 with TRBJ2-1; the D is unclear. CDR3 length: 14 residues. Trimming left V 2 bases short and J 7 bases short, with 15 bases between. Germline CDR1 and CDR2: GTSNPN and SVGIG (reference sequence). The chain's CDR3 is CAWSRGSGINEQFF. CDR3 coding DNA: TGTGCCTGGAGTCGAGGTTCGGGTATTAATGAGCAGTTCTTC.

Concerning this clonotype: This may arise from a read error, as a much more abundant clone is one base away. The J gene is TRBJ2-7, the V gene TRBV7-3; a weak D match, TRBD1 (6 bases). TRBJ2-5 matches the DNA end more closely, so the J call is doubtful. The CDR3 is 14 residues long. Germline lookup yields CDR1 SGHTA and CDR2 FQGTGA. CDR3 loop: CASSLSFEQGTQYF. The CDR3 region has the DNA TGTGCCAGCAGCTTAAGTTTTGAACAGGGGACCCAGTACTTC.

The genes are TRBV12-3 or TRBV12-4 and TRBJ2-3; the match to TRBD2 covers 7 bases. The CDR3 has 15 residues. J gave up 4 bases and V 5 bases, and 9 bases lay outside the gene matches. CDR3 in amino acids: CASSVGGPSADTQYF. The CDR3, as DNA: TGTGCCAGCAGTGTGGGAGGGCCTTCGGCAGATACGCAGTATTTT.

This clonotype was observed at least ten times. J is TRBJ2-7 and V is TRBV5-6, with 7 bases fitting TRBD1. The germline gives CDR1 SGHDT, CDR2 YYEEEE. The V gene end was trimmed by 2 bases and the J gene end by 6 bases; junction bases not matched to a gene: 8. This CDR3 is 14 amino acids long. CDR3 residues: CASSFLQGLGEQYF. The CDR3 DNA reads TGTGCCAGCAGCTTTTTACAGGGGCTCGGCGAGCAGTACTTC. Looking up the rest from reference TRBV5-6 and TRBJ2-7 gives the full variable domain: DAGVTQSPTHLIKTRGQQVTLRCSPKSGHDTVSWYQQALGQGPQFIFQYYEEEERQRGNFPDRFSGHQFPNYSSELNVNALLLGDSALYLCASSFLQGLGEQYFGPGTRLTVT.

The rearrangement uses TRBV7-8 and TRBJ2-1, with a tentative D call TRBD2 (5 bases). V was pared by 1 base and J by 8 bases, with 12 bases between. CDR3 length: 14 amino acids. Germline V CDR1 and CDR2: SGHVS, FQNEAQ. CDR3 in DNA: TGTGCCAGCAGCTTAGGTGAGGGTATCGATGAGCAGTTCTTC. Translated: CASSLGEGIDEQFF.

This clonotype was observed a few times. Mismatch with germline at one junction end may stem from a read error. The chain employs TRBV15 and TRBJ2-7; a possible D gene is TRBD2 (5 bases). The germline V gene encodes CDR1 LNHNV and CDR2 YYDKDF (reference sequence). CDR3 length equals 14 residues. The CDR3 region has the DNA TGTGCCACCAGTCTGGGGAGCTTCTCCTACAAGCAGTACTTC. Protein: CATSLGSFSYKQYF.